The clone carrying this T cell receptor (beta chain) was counted a few times. Per the germline V gene, CDR1 is SGHTA and CDR2 is FQGNSA. CDR3 length: 16 amino acids. Trimming cost V 3 bases and J 4 bases, with 18 bases left between them. The data were obtained in a study of T cell repertoires in cytomegalovirus infection. Study details: It was the public TCR beta signatures that indicated both CMV infection and matching HLA type.

MiXCR was run by TCRdb on the reads, yielding one entry per CDR3 protein. The sample comprises more than 500,000 distinct CDR3 sequences, 16% of which are singletons, and more than 20% rests with the top ten. The sample comprised CD8+ T cells from PBMCs. This chain uses TRBV7-2 with TRBJ1-2; no reliable D call. This TCR was recovered from a human donor in good health (CMV status not recorded). Some clones in this sample may be carry-over from other donors' samples. The CDR3 DNA is TGTGCCAGCAGCTTGAACAGTTCTCCTATGGTCTATGGCTACACCTTC. Its translation: CASSLNSSPMVYGYTF.